This T cell receptor (beta chain) is drawn from a study of regulatory T cells in long-lasting Graves disease. To make TCR beta libraries, researchers used iRepertoire HTBI primers and Arm-PCR of CDR3 regions. From the multiplex PCR reads, TCRdb called clonotypes with MiXCR, one entry per CDR3 protein. This sample yields 550,000 to 600,000 distinct CDR3 sequences, of which more than 15% are seen a single time; 9.5% to 15% belongs to the top ten. The study's findings and limits: Those with persistent Graves' had less TCR diversity than newly diagnosed patients.

With regard to this clonotype: Antigen unknown.

The V gene's germline CDR1 is MNHNS and CDR2 SASEGT. There are 13 residues in the CDR3. V shed 11 bases and J shed 4 bases, with 15 bases lying between them. As to time point: newly diagnosed GD, antithyroid drugs for less than 3 months. Scientists built the TCR library using RNA that was extracted from PBMCs. These same data were also listed under a study on T cells in Graves' hyperthyroidism and ophthalmopathy. As that study records: The HTBI primer set was used in a first-round RT-PCR of the TCR CDR3.

The sequencing here drew on peripheral blood mononuclear cells (PBMCs), taken at new diagnosis, from a patient treated with antithyroid drugs. This TCR was recovered from a man aged 18-30 years with Graves disease. J is TRBJ2-1 and V is TRBV6-1, with D possibly TRBD2 on 6 matching bases. The DNA for the CDR3 is TGTGCCGCGGGACTCCCGGCGTACAATGAGCAGTTCTTC. This gives the protein CAAGLPAYNEQFF.